This entry concerns a single T cell receptor beta chain. This clonotype occurred many times. This receptor's antigen is unknown. Per-nucleotide qualities are absent, and no much larger clonotype sits a single base away. The time point label for this specimen denotes: day 60 (about 2 months) after transplantation. What this sample's treatment or condition label stands for: allogeneic hematopoietic cell transplantation with graft depleted of TCRalphabeta T cells and CD19 B cells. TCRalphabeta/CD19-depleted allogeneic hematopoietic cell grafts were given to the transplant recipients, all of whom were children. Libraries came from PCR. Data came from an Illumina HiSeq 2500. TCR library preparation used molecular barcoding, with unique molecular identifiers applied to normalize quantification of the TCRbeta repertoire. TCRdb reworked the public reads: Q25 trimming with fastp, MiXCR clone assembly, productive beta chains retained. Rows are combined by CDR3 protein, so each entry shows the most common genes and DNA. The sample table holds fewer than 3,500 distinct CDR3 sequences, of which 20% to 25% were seen once. The ten largest clones capture 20% to 25% of the sample.

At the junction V is shortened by 1 base and J by 10 bases, with 11 bases in between. CDR1 and CDR2, per the germline V gene, are SGHNT and YENEEA. The CDR3 runs 13 residues from the cysteine to the phenylalanine. The only DNA kept is the CDR3, 39 bases in frame from the first base. This entry is derived from a study of T-cell reconstitution after alpha-beta-depleted transplantation in children (dated by TCRdb to 2016 to 2017). Regarding the complete study: Using TCR repertoire profiling, the study followed T-cell immune reconstitution in a quantitative way in children after TCRalphabeta/CD19-depleted allogeneic hematopoietic cell transplantation.

Here is what the overall study found, with its caveats: The apparently early alphabetaT-cell count recovery about two months after transplant was reportedly dependent on only several hundred rapidly expanded clones derived from non-depleted graft cells. Over the following months the frequencies of hyperexpanded clones went down, and after one year T-cell counts and TCRbeta diversity were mostly credited to newly produced T cells. In some patients, high TCRbeta diversity at day 60 was attributed to recipient T cells and intrathymic progenitors that had survived conditioning.

This receptor was identified in a male patient between 2 and 10 years old who had a stem cell transplant for acute lymphoblastic leukemia, so the T cells may come from the graft donor. The chain uses TRBV11-3 and TRBJ2-1; there is no confident call for the D gene. This specimen consisted of PBMCs, mostly from graft donor cells, obtained 60 days after TCRalphabeta/CD19-depleted stem cell transplant. The CDR3 reads as follows: CASSLASEKEQFF. The DNA sequence follows: TGTGCCAGCAGCTTAGCGTCCGAGAAAGAGCAGTTCTTC.